This T cell receptor (beta chain) appears in the sequencing data of a study of blood T cell repertoires in COVID-19. The wider study: Nucleic acid was either cDNA or gDNA, and it came from T cells, B-cell-depleted T cells, or PBMCs.

Participant-reported clinical history was the basis for cohort assignment. Before being deemed recovered, Cohort 3 donors had two negative PCRs, clearance, or symptom resolution. In the source study's methods: Amplification with reference gene primers provided the estimates of nucleated cell counts. Sequencing used immunoSEQ multiplex PCR; TCRdb keeps in-frame clones, though not all of them. The DNA gave D and trimming, while V, J and clone size come from that table. The sample has 300,000 to 350,000 clones, 89% seen once. Germline CDR1 LNHDA, CDR2 SQIVND (reference sequence). CDR3 length: 13 residues. V lost 3 bases and J lost 1, with 5 bases in between.

This TCR was recovered from a woman aged 25 to 39 who had recovered from COVID-19. The material sequenced was PBMCs or T cells enriched from blood (not recorded which). The rearrangement joins TRBV19 to TRBJ2-3; D not resolved. CDR3: CASSIGGTDTQYF. CDR3 sequence (DNA): TGTGCCAGTAGTATCGGTGGCACAGATACGCAGTATTTT. The full variable domain, completed using reference TRBV19 and TRBJ2-3, is DGGITQSPKYLFRKEGQNVTLSCEQNLNHDAMYWYRQDPGQGLRLIYYSQIVNDFQKGDIAEGYSVSREKKESFPLTVTSAQKNPTAFYLCASSIGGTDTQYFGPGTRLTVL.